A single sample gave rise to the 29 T cell receptor beta chains below, sequenced in a study of OX40 agonist ivuxolimab in advanced cancers. Profiling relied on immunoSEQ multiplex PCR, and the TCRdb table lists in-frame clones only, not all of them. The table has about 84,000 clones, more than 80% seen once. The input for sequencing was CD4+ or CD8+ T cells sorted from blood, taken in a trial of the OX40 agonist ivuxolimab. All receptors come from an adult with an advanced solid tumor such as melanoma, head and neck, liver or kidney cancer.

This chain joins TRBV27 and TRBJ1-3; TRBD1 might be the D (5 bases). The CDR3 runs to 17 residues. Trimming removed 1 base from V and 4 bases from J, with 17 bases in between. CDR1 and CDR2 (germline): MNHEY, SMNVEV (reference sequence). The CDR3 DNA reads TGTGCCAGCAGTTTATATTCAGAGGGACCCCCCGGAAACACCATATATTTT. Protein sequence: CASSLYSEGPPGNTIYF.

V gene TRBV5-6 combines with J gene TRBJ1-2, with 10 bases aligning to TRBD1. From germline, CDR1 is SGHDT and CDR2 YYEEEE. This CDR3 is 13 amino acids long. The junction had 5 bases not matched to a gene; V was cut back by 4 bases and J by 8 bases. The CDR3 protein is CASSVTGGQGYTF. CDR3 DNA: TGTGCCAGCAGCGTGACAGGGGGCCAGGGCTACACCTTC. Filled out from reference TRBV5-6 and TRBJ1-2, the complete variable domain reads DAGVTQSPTHLIKTRGQQVTLRCSPKSGHDTVSWYQQALGQGPQFIFQYYEEEERQRGNFPDRFSGHQFPNYSSELNVNALLLGDSALYLCASSVTGGQGYTFGSGTRLTVV.

This sequence joins TRBV11-2 and TRBJ1-1, with D unresolved. V was pared by 2 bases and J by 5 bases, with 15 bases between. The CDR3 loop spans 15 amino acids. In germline, CDR1 is SGHAT, CDR2 FQNNGV. The CDR3 loop reads CASSLTSSEGTEAFF. CDR3 nucleotide sequence: TGTGCCAGCAGCTTAACCTCGTCCGAGGGAACTGAAGCTTTCTTT.

V and J are TRBV5-1 and TRBJ2-3, with D possibly being TRBD2 (7 bases). Trimming removed 3 bases at V and 0 bases at J, with 11 bases between. This CDR3 contains 15 residues. Germline CDR1 and CDR2: SGHRS and YFSETQ. DNA of the CDR3: TGCGCCAGCAGCTGGGGGGGGGCGAGCACAGATACGCAGTATTTT. It is translated as CASSWGGASTDTQYF. Full variable domain (missing parts from reference TRBV5-1 and TRBJ2-3): KAGVTQTPRYLIKTRGQQVTLSCSPISGHRSVSWYQQTPGQGLQFLFEYFSETQRNKGNFPGRFSGRQFSNSRSEMNVSTLELGDSALYLCASSWGGASTDTQYFGPGTRLTVL.

The chain recombines TRBV7-9 with TRBJ1-2; 10 bases fit TRBD1. Germline CDR1 is SEHNR and CDR2 is FQNEAQ (reference sequence). The CDR3 is 14 residues long. V lost 5 bases to trimming and J lost 7 bases; unmatched junction nucleotides: 7. As DNA, the CDR3 is TGTGCCAGCAGCATGGGACAGGGGATGGGTGGCTACACCTTC. This codes for CASSMGQGMGGYTF.

V and J are TRBV19 and TRBJ1-1; possibly TRBD1 for D (5 bases). Trimming stripped 8 bases from V and 4 bases from J, with 29 bases between. Germline V lookup: CDR1 LNHDA, CDR2 SQIVND (reference sequence). The CDR3 sequence is 18 residues long. CDR3 protein: CASSPNYWDPFRTTEAFF. CDR3 nucleotide sequence: TGTGCCAGTTCCCCCAATTATTGGGACCCCTTTCGAACCACTGAAGCTTTCTTT.

This clone came up a few times. The chain recombines TRBV19 with TRBJ1-1; D remains ambiguous. V lost 6 bases and J 1 base, leaving 18 bases between the germline ends. Germline V gene lookup returns CDR1 LNHDA and CDR2 SQIVND (reference sequence). The CDR3 is 16 residues long. The CDR3 DNA follows: TGTGCCAGTAGACAGTTCTCCACAGCCCGGAACACTGAAGCTTTCTTT. This encodes CASRQFSTARNTEAFF.

The gene calls are TRBV5-4 and TRBJ1-3; no reliable D call. Germline CDR1 reads SGHNT; CDR2 reads YYREEE (reference sequence). CDR3 length: 16 residues. V gave up 4 bases and J gave up 0 bases, with 14 bases separating them. CDR3 amino acids: CASSNYSTLSGNTIYF. For the CDR3, the DNA is TGTGCCAGCAGCAACTACAGTACCCTCTCTGGAAACACCATATATTTT. The full variable domain, completed using reference TRBV5-4 and TRBJ1-3, is ETGVTQSPTHLIKTRGQQVTLRCSSQSGHNTVSWYQQALGQGPQFIFQYYREEENGRGNFPPRFSGLQFPNYSSELNVNALELDDSALYLCASSNYSTLSGNTIYFGEGSWLTVV.

This sequence joins TRBV9 and TRBJ2-2; possible D gene TRBD1, 6 bases. The CDR3 is 16 residues long. Trimming cost V 2 bases and J 4 bases, with 15 bases left between them. The germline V gene has CDR1 SGDLS and CDR2 YYNGEE. Here the CDR3 reads CASSVEAGASTGELFF. The CDR3 region has the DNA TGTGCCAGCAGCGTGGAGGCAGGGGCTAGCACCGGGGAGCTGTTTTTT.

The V and J genes are TRBV6-1 and TRBJ2-5; D gene uncertain. This CDR3 comprises 13 residues. Trimming removed 2 bases from V and 7 bases from J, with 11 bases in between. The germline CDR1 and CDR2 sequences are MNHNS and SASEGT. DNA of the CDR3: TGTGCCAGCAGTGAAAAGGGTTGGGTGACCCAGTACTTC. It translates to CASSEKGWVTQYF.

This sequence joins TRBV19 and TRBJ2-7, with unresolved D. This CDR3 comprises 14 residues. Germline V gene lookup returns CDR1 LNHDA and CDR2 SQIVND (reference sequence). V dropped 5 bases and J dropped 0 bases, with 11 bases sitting between them. CDR3 amino acids: CASSVSTDSYEQYF. Here the CDR3 DNA reads TGTGCCAGTAGTGTTTCGACTGACTCCTACGAGCAGTACTTC.

The rearrangement joins TRBV7-9 to TRBJ2-2; 15 bases are a match to TRBD2. Germline V lookup: CDR1 SEHNR, CDR2 FQNEAQ (reference sequence). V trimming: 4 bases; J trimming: 4 bases; junction bases outside the gene matches: 1. The CDR3 is 16 amino acids. The CDR3 nucleotides read TGTGCCAGCAGCTCGGGACTAGCGGGGGGCACCGGGGAGCTGTTTTTT. This encodes CASSSGLAGGTGELFF.

A remark on this clone: This same CDR3 is encoded by further DNA sequences in the sample. The chain uses TRBV6-5 and TRBJ1-1; TRBD1 might be the D (6 bases). The CDR3 runs to 15 residues. V gave up 0 bases and J gave up 5 bases, with 13 bases separating them. In germline, CDR1 is MNHEY, CDR2 SVGAGI. DNA for the CDR3: TGTGCCAGCAGTTACTCGAGGCAGGGGAGGACTGAAGCTTTCTTT. It translates to CASSYSRQGRTEAFF.

V gene TRBV28 combines with J gene TRBJ1-1; 7 bases line up with TRBD1. The ends lost 6 bases at V and 4 bases at J; junction bases unmatched: 8. This CDR3 is 14 amino acids long. The V gene's germline CDR1 is MDHEN and CDR2 SYDVKM. CDR3 loop: CASRPHRQGTEAFF. The DNA of the CDR3 is TGTGCCAGCAGGCCCCATCGACAGGGCACTGAAGCTTTCTTT.

In this sample, this clone turned up once. The chain employs TRBV7-6 and TRBJ2-1; 8 bases are shared with TRBD1. Germline V gene sequence: CDR1 SGHVS, CDR2 FNYEAQ. Trimming removed 5 bases from V and 6 bases from J; junction bases left unmatched: 6. CDR3 length: 14 amino acids. For the CDR3, the DNA is TGTGCCAGCAGCCCACGGACAGGGCCCAATGAGCAGTTCTTC. Protein sequence: CASSPRTGPNEQFF.

This chain uses TRBV6-5 with TRBJ2-5, with 8 bases aligning to TRBD1. Germline V gene data show CDR1 as MNHEY and CDR2 as SVGAGI. J was trimmed by 4 bases and V by 6 bases; bases with no gene match: 10. This CDR3 spans 15 amino acids. The CDR3 loop reads CASSQGQGKGETQYF. In nucleotides, the CDR3 is TGTGCCAGCAGCCAAGGACAGGGAAAAGGAGAGACCCAGTACTTC.

This chain connects TRBV11-1 to TRBJ1-1; D unresolved. CDR1 SGHAT and CDR2 FQDESV come from the germline V gene (reference sequence). Trimming left V 5 bases short and J 8 bases short, with 21 bases between. The CDR3 consists of 15 residues. The CDR3 DNA sequence: TGTGCCAGCAGCCTACCCGGCCGCTTCATCACCGAAGCTTTCTTT. Encoded protein: CASSLPGRFITEAFF.

This rearrangement joins TRBV6-6 to TRBJ1-1; maybe TRBD1 (5 bases). The length of the CDR3 is 15 residues. Trimming removed 2 bases at V and 7 bases at J, with 17 bases between. Looked up from germline, CDR1 is MNHNY and CDR2 is SVGAGI (reference sequence). The CDR3 sequence is CASSYPLGREIEAFF. The DNA for the CDR3 is TGTGCCAGCAGTTACCCGTTAGGCAGGGAAATTGAAGCTTTCTTT.

In the case of this clone: Germline and junction disagree at one end, which may indicate a read error. The rearrangement joins TRBV30 to TRBJ2-2, with D possibly matching TRBD1 (6 bases). CDR3 length: 14 residues. Germline V gene lookup returns CDR1 GTSNPN and CDR2 SVGIG (reference sequence). For the CDR3, the DNA is TGTGCCTGGAGTAAGGGGGTCAACACCGGGGAGCCGTTTTTT. Protein: CAWSKGVNTGEPFF.

The genes are TRBV6-4 and TRBJ2-1, with D possibly matching TRBD1 (6 bases). V lost 2 bases to trimming and J lost 2 bases, with 7 bases between them. The CDR3 covers 14 residues. The germline V gene encodes CDR1 MRHNA and CDR2 SNTAGT. CDR3 in amino acids: CASSDGGPYNEQFF. The CDR3 nucleotides are TGTGCCAGCAGTGACGGGGGCCCCTACAATGAGCAGTTCTTC.

The chain employs TRBV5-4 and TRBJ1-4, with a tentative D call TRBD1 (6 bases). The CDR3 consists of 15 residues. V was shortened by 3 bases and J by 3 bases, with 12 bases between the two germline ends. Per the germline V gene, CDR1 is SGHNT and CDR2 is YYREEE (reference sequence). The CDR3 nucleotides read TGTGCCAGCAGCTACGCAGGGGAGTCTAATGAAAAACTGTTTTTT. Translated: CASSYAGESNEKLFF.

V and J are TRBV6-4 and TRBJ2-1, with 9 bases aligning to TRBD1. In germline, CDR1 is MRHNA, CDR2 SNTAGT. The CDR3 contains 15 residues. Trimming cost V 6 bases and J 9 bases; bases outside gene matches: 12. The CDR3 here is CASSRQGQGMGEQFF. DNA of the CDR3: TGTGCCAGCAGCCGTCAGGGACAGGGAATGGGTGAGCAGTTCTTC.

The V call is TRBV18, the J call TRBJ2-7; TRBD1 matches at 10 bases. Germline trimming cut 1 base from V and 6 bases from J; bases unmatched to any gene: 9. CDR1 KGHSH and CDR2 LQKENI come from the germline V gene. The CDR3 has 16 amino acids. The CDR3 DNA reads TGTGCCAGCTCACCACTTTTTACCGGGACAGGGGCCGAGCAGTACTTC. Translated: CASSPLFTGTGAEQYF.

The rearrangement uses TRBV14 and TRBJ2-4; 8 bases map to TRBD1. CDR1 is SGHDN and CDR2 is FVKESK in the germline V gene. The CDR3 has 17 residues. With 4 bases clipped from V and 2 bases from J, the junction kept 10 bases outside the gene matches. The CDR3: CASSPEWQGATKNIQYF. The CDR3, as DNA: TGTGCCAGCAGCCCTGAATGGCAGGGGGCCACCAAAAACATTCAGTACTTC.

CDR3 loop: CASSQQGSSYNEQFF. CDR3 DNA: TGCGCCAGCAGCCAACAGGGAAGCTCCTACAATGAGCAGTTCTTC. The chain is built from TRBV5-1 and TRBJ2-1; TRBD1 might be the D (6 bases). Germline V lookup: CDR1 SGHRS, CDR2 YFSETQ. The V end lost 4 bases, the J end lost 0 bases, and 11 bases lay between the germline ends. The CDR3 sequence is 15 residues long.

The rearrangement links TRBV10-1 to TRBJ2-3, with 9 bases lining up with TRBD2. Germline CDR1 reads WNHNN; CDR2 reads SYGVQD (reference sequence). The junction had 3 bases not matched to a gene; V was cut back by 6 bases and J by 5 bases. This CDR3 is built from 13 residues. The CDR3 nucleotides read TGCGCCAGCAGAGGACTAGCGCAAGATACGCAGTATTTT. Encoded protein: CASRGLAQDTQYF.

This clone was counted between two and nine times. The rearrangement joins TRBV4-1 to TRBJ1-2, with D perhaps matching TRBD1 (6 bases). The germline V gene encodes CDR1 MGHRA and CDR2 YSYEKL. Trimming pared 5 bases from V and 8 bases from J, leaving 18 bases between. CDR3 length: 14 residues. Written as DNA, the CDR3 is TGCGCCAGCAGCTCAGGACAGCCCCACGCGGGCTACACCTTC. Encoded protein: CASSSGQPHAGYTF.

Only a few counts were recorded for this clone. This chain links TRBV9 with TRBJ1-6, with D tentatively TRBD1 (6 bases). Trimming took off 3 bases at V and 7 bases at J, with 14 bases between the two ends. The germline V gene encodes CDR1 SGDLS and CDR2 YYNGEE. CDR3 length: 15 amino acids. The CDR3 DNA is TGTGCCAGCAGCGCTACAGGGTTCGGGAATTCACCCCTCCACTTT. Translating it yields CASSATGFGNSPLHF.

This clone has only one observation. The chain's CDR3 is CATSRDRVQGSEKLFF. CDR3 nucleotides: TGTGCCACCAGCAGAGATCGTGTACAAGGGTCCGAAAAACTGTTTTTT. The V call is TRBV15, the J call TRBJ1-4, with no clear D. CDR3 length equals 16 residues. The V gene's germline CDR1 is LNHNV and CDR2 YYDKDF (reference sequence). Trimming cost V 0 bases and J 8 bases, with 16 bases left between them. Based on the CDR3 plus reference TRBV15 and TRBJ1-4, the full variable domain is DAMVIQNPRYQVTQFGKPVTLSCSQTLNHNVMYWYQQKSSQAPKLLFHYYDKDFNNEADTPDNFQSRRPNTSFCFLDIRSPGLGDTAMYLCATSRDRVQGSEKLFFGSGTQLSVL.